These 10 T cell receptor beta chains originate from one sample sequenced in a study of blood T cell repertoires in COVID-19. Using immunoSEQ multiplex PCR, the repertoire was profiled, and TCRdb retains in-frame clones only, with some absent. The profile shows some 200,000 clones, more than 70% of them singletons. The sample taken for sequencing was peripheral blood. These receptor sequences come from a human donor in a cohort sampled during active COVID-19.

This chain connects TRBV7-2 to TRBJ2-3, with 10 positions matching TRBD2. CDR1 SGHTA and CDR2 FQGNSA come from the germline V gene. V shed 2 bases, J shed 5 bases, and the junction held 13 bases outside the gene matches. The CDR3 extends over 18 amino acids. The CDR3 DNA reads TGTGCCAGCAGCTTATCCCGACTAGCGGGTAGCGGGGGAGATACGCAGTATTTT. Translating it yields CASSLSRLAGSGGDTQYF. Supplemented by reference TRBV7-2 and TRBJ2-3, the full variable domain reads GAGVSQSPSNKVTEKGKDVELRCDPISGHTALYWYRQSLGQGLEFLIYFQGNSAPDKSGLPSDRFSAERTGGSVSTLTIQRTQQEDSAVYLCASSLSRLAGSGGDTQYFGPGTRLTVL.

The chain is built from TRBV5-4 and TRBJ1-1, with unresolved D. Germline CDR1 reads SGHNT; CDR2 reads YYREEE (reference sequence). V was pared by 7 bases and J by 0 bases, with 13 bases between. CDR3 length equals 14 residues. This chain's CDR3 is CASGGHPMNTEAFF. CDR3 sequence (DNA): TGTGCCAGCGGAGGGCACCCAATGAACACTGAAGCTTTCTTT.

The chain uses TRBV19 and TRBJ2-3, with 7 bases lining up with TRBD1. Looked up from germline, CDR1 is LNHDA and CDR2 is SQIVND (reference sequence). After removal of 4 bases from V and 2 bases from J, the junction contained 9 bases not matched to a gene. This CDR3 has 16 amino acids. CDR3 nucleotide sequence: TGTGCCAGTAGTACGAGGACAGGAGGTTACACAGATACGCAGTATTTT. This gives the protein CASSTRTGGYTDTQYF.

V is TRBV2 and J is TRBJ2-7; TRBD1 matches at 7 bases. J gave up 4 bases and V 5 bases, and 8 bases lay outside the gene matches. Germline CDR1 reads SNHLY; CDR2 reads FYNNEI. The CDR3 length is 14 residues. CDR3 DNA: TGTGCCAGCAGTAAAGACAGGGCGTCGTACGAGCAGTACTTC. It is translated as CASSKDRASYEQYF.

This rearrangement joins TRBV11-2 to TRBJ1-1; tentatively, D is TRBD1 (6 bases). CDR3 length equals 14 residues. Trimming cost V 7 bases and J 1 base, with 13 bases left between them. Germline CDR1 reads SGHAT; CDR2 reads FQNNGV. The CDR3 DNA reads as TGTGCCAGCAACCAATGGACAGAGAACACTGAAGCTTTCTTT. It codes for CASNQWTENTEAFF.

The chain couples TRBV6-6 to TRBJ2-1, with D possibly TRBD1 on 5 matching bases. Germline V lookup: CDR1 MNHNY, CDR2 SVGAGI (reference sequence). The CDR3 is 12 amino acids. V lost 2 bases, J lost 10 bases, and 9 bases lay in between. DNA for the CDR3: TGTGCCAGCAGTTACGCTAAGGGGGAGCAGTTCTTC. This sequence encodes CASSYAKGEQFF.

The gene calls are TRBV12-3 or TRBV12-4 and TRBJ1-2, with no clear D. The CDR3 extends over 13 amino acids. The germline V and J ends were trimmed by 7 bases and 2 bases, with 11 bases remaining between them. The CDR3 region is CASTPGRNYGYTF. In nucleotides, the CDR3 is TGTGCCAGCACCCCGGGGAGGAACTATGGCTACACCTTC.

The rearrangement uses TRBV7-6 and TRBJ1-5; 7 bases line up with TRBD1. CDR3 size: 16 residues. Germline CDR1 SGHVS, CDR2 FNYEAQ. The V and J ends lost 3 bases and 1 base, in that order; junction bases with no gene match: 6. CDR3 loop: CASSLSSRGSNQPQHF. As DNA, the CDR3 is TGTGCCAGCAGCTTGAGCAGCAGGGGGAGCAATCAGCCCCAGCATTTT.

The chain combines TRBV5-5 with TRBJ2-1, with 7 bases matching TRBD2. The ends lost 4 bases at V and 7 bases at J; junction bases unmatched: 5. This CDR3 is built from 13 residues. The germline V gene encodes CDR1 SGHKS and CDR2 YYEKEE (reference sequence). CDR3 in amino acids: CASSPPGGNEQFF. The CDR3 bases are TGTGCCAGCAGCCCCCCGGGGGGAAATGAGCAGTTCTTC. The full variable domain, rest sourced from reference TRBV5-5 and TRBJ2-1, is DAGVTQSPTHLIKTRGQQVTLRCSPISGHKSVSWYQQVLGQGPQFIFQYYEKEERGRGNFPDRFSARQFPNYSSELNVNALLLGDSALYLCASSPPGGNEQFFGPGTRLTVL.

The table lists this clone with a count of one. The rearrangement links TRBV20-1 to TRBJ2-3; D unresolved. Germline V gene sequence: CDR1 DFQATT, CDR2 SNEGSKA (reference sequence). The V gene lost 4 bases and the J gene lost 4 bases, with 6 bases spanning the gap. This CDR3 has 11 residues. CDR3 sequence reads: CSATFPDTQYF. CDR3 coding DNA: TGCAGTGCTACCTTCCCAGATACGCAGTATTTT.